This TCR beta chain appears in the sequencing data of a study of blood T cell repertoires in COVID-19. Study at large: Acute and convalescent COVID-19 samples came from the United States, Italy and Spain.

Repertoires were generated with immunoSEQ multiplex PCR, while TCRdb's copy carries only in-frame clones and drops some. The table includes around 190,000 clones, roughly 84% detected once. V lost 0 bases, J lost 0 bases, and 8 bases stayed unmatched. The germline CDR1 and CDR2 sequences are MGHRA and YSYEKL. This CDR3 contains 19 residues. The J gene is TRBJ1-3, the V gene TRBV4-1; TRBD1 matches 10 bases. The sequenced material came from PBMCs or T cells enriched from blood (not recorded which). The clonotype originates from a woman aged 25 to 39 who had been exposed to COVID-19. CDR3 DNA sequence: TGCGCCAGCAGCCAAGACGGGGGGACAGGGGCTATCTCTGGAAACACCATATATTTT. Translation: CASSQDGGTGAISGNTIYF.